Below, 8 T cell receptor beta chains from the same sample are listed, as sequenced in a study of regulatory T cells. The primer mix had 52 TRBV and 13 TRBJ primers. Sequencing used immunoSEQ multiplex PCR; TCRdb keeps in-frame clones, though not all of them. The data show more than 15,000 clones, about 92% seen once. Specimen: CD8+ T cells sorted from blood. Every receptor here comes from a person between 18 and 30 years old with CD3G deficiency.

The V call is TRBV2, the J call TRBJ2-2; D assignment may be TRBD1 or TRBD2 (6 bases each). Germline loops: CDR1 SNHLY, CDR2 FYNNEI. CDR3 length equals 17 residues. Trimming cost V 6 bases and J 5 bases, with 22 bases left between them. The chain's CDR3 is CASSHPDRRGYTGELFF. In DNA form, the CDR3 reads TGTGCCAGCAGCCATCCCGACAGGAGGGGGTATACCGGGGAGCTGTTTTTT.

Concerning this clone: The CDR3 does not end in the conserved phenylalanine or tryptophan, so this is likely a read error. It is unclear where the CDR3 begins or ends on the DNA, so no DNA is shown, and the CDR3 is as TCRdb lists it. V gene TRBV5-5 combines with J gene TRBJ2-7; the table's D call TRBD1 went unverified against the DNA. With termini counted, the CDR3 has 12 amino acids. Germline CDR1 reads SGHKS; CDR2 reads YYEKEE (reference sequence). The CDR3 loop is CASSLSQRGHLI.

The CDR3 is CATVTGQKGTEAFF. The CDR3 DNA reads TGTGCCACTGTGACAGGCCAGAAGGGCACTGAAGCTTTCTTT. V gene TRBV19 combines with J gene TRBJ1-1; possibly TRBD1 for D (6 bases). This CDR3 comprises 14 residues. Per the germline V gene, CDR1 is LNHDA and CDR2 is SQIVND (reference sequence). Trimming removed 10 bases at V and 4 bases at J, with 19 bases between. Looking up the rest from reference TRBV19 and TRBJ1-1 gives the full variable domain: DGGITQSPKYLFRKEGQNVTLSCEQNLNHDAMYWYRQDPGQGLRLIYYSQIVNDFQKGDIAEGYSVSREKKESFPLTVTSAQKNPTAFYLCATVTGQKGTEAFFGQGTRLTVV.

This clone was observed once. The chain is built from TRBV5-1 and TRBJ2-6, with D perhaps being TRBD1 or TRBD2 (5 bases each). This CDR3 spans 18 amino acids. The V gene lost 3 bases and the J gene lost 0 bases, with 16 bases spanning the gap. CDR1 is SGHRS and CDR2 is YFSETQ in the germline V gene. The CDR3 protein is CASSWVGVLASGANVLTF. The CDR3, as DNA: TGCGCCAGCAGCTGGGTGGGGGTACTCGCCTCTGGGGCCAACGTCCTGACTTTC.

This chain joins TRBV7-9 and TRBJ1-1; no clear D. Germline CDR1 reads SEHNR; CDR2 reads FQNEAQ (reference sequence). This CDR3 is built from 18 residues. The V and J ends lost 5 bases and 0 bases respectively, with 22 bases between them. The CDR3: CASSPSIGPNDMNTEAFF. For the CDR3, the DNA is TGTGCCAGCAGCCCATCAATAGGACCGAACGATATGAACACTGAAGCTTTCTTT.

This clone has only a few counts. The gene calls are TRBV9 and TRBJ1-1; no clear D. The germline V gene encodes CDR1 SGDLS and CDR2 YYNGEE. This CDR3 comprises 13 residues. The ends were cut back, 3 bases at V and 5 bases at J, with 11 bases in the middle. CDR3 residues: CASSARIGTEAFF. CDR3 in DNA: TGTGCCAGCAGCGCCCGAATAGGGACTGAAGCTTTCTTT.

V and J are TRBV13 and TRBJ2-2, with 8 bases lining up with TRBD1. Germline values: CDR1 PRHDT, CDR2 FYEKMQ (reference sequence). V lost 5 bases to trimming and J lost 6 bases; unmatched junction nucleotides: 2. This CDR3 region has 13 residues. CDR3 in DNA: TGTGCCAGCAGCACACAGGGGGCCGGGGAGCTGTTTTTT. This sequence encodes CASSTQGAGELFF.

The chain recombines TRBV19 with TRBJ2-7, with D perhaps assigned TRBD1 or TRBD2 (5 bases each). The CDR3 contains 14 residues. V was cut by 3 bases and J by 7 bases, with 16 bases left in between. The germline V gene encodes CDR1 LNHDA and CDR2 SQIVND (reference sequence). The CDR3 DNA sequence: TGTGCCAGTAGTATGACGGGACCTGAATGGGAGCAGTACTTC. Translation: CASSMTGPEWEQYF.